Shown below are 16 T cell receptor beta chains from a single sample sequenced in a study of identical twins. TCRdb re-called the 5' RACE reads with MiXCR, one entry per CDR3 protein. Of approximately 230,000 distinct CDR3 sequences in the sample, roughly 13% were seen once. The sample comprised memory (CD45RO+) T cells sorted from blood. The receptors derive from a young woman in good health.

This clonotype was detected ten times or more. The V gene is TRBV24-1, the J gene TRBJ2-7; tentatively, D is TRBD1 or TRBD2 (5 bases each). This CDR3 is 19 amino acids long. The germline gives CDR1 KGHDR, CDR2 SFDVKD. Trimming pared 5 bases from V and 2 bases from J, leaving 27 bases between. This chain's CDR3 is CATSAQRPKGTEPAYEQYF. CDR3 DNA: TGTGCCACCAGTGCTCAGAGACCCAAAGGGACGGAACCTGCCTACGAGCAGTACTTC.

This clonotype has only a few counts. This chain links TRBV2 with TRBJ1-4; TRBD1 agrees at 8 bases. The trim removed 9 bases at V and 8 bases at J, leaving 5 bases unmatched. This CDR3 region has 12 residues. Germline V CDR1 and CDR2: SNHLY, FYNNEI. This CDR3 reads CARRTGREKLFF. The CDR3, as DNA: TGTGCCAGAAGGACAGGGCGGGAAAAACTGTTTTTT.

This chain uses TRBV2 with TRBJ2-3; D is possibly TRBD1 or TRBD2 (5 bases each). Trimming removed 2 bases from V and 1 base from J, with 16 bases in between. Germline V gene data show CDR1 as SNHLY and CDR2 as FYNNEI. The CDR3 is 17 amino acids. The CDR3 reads CASSELVPGHRTDTQYF. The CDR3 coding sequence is TGTGCCAGCAGTGAATTAGTACCGGGGCACCGCACAGATACGCAGTATTTT.

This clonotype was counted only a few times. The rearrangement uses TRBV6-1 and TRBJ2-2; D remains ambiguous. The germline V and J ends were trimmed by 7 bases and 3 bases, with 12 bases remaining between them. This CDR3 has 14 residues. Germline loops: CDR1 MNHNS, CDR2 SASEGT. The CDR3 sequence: CASIRTGDTGELFF. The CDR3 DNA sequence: TGTGCCAGCATCCGGACGGGCGACACCGGGGAGCTGTTTTTT.

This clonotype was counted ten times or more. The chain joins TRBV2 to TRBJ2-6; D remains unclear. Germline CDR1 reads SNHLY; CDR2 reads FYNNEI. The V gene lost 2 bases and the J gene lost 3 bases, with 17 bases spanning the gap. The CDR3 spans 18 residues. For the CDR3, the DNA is TGTGCCAGCAGTGAATCCCGGCCAGCTCTTCTTGGGGCCAACGTCCTGACTTTC. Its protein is CASSESRPALLGANVLTF.

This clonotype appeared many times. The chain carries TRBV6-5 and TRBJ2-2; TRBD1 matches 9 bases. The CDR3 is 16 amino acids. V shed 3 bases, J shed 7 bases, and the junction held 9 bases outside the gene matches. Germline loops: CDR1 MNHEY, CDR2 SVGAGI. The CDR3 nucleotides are TGTGCCAGCAGTTATTCCGGGACAGGGCGTTTCGGGGAGCTGTTTTTT. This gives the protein CASSYSGTGRFGELFF.

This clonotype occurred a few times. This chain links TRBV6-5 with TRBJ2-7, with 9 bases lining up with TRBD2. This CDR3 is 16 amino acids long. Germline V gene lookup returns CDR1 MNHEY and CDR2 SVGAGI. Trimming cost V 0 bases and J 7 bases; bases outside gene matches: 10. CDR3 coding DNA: TGTGCCAGCAGTTACTCATGGGCTAGCGGGAAGGGGGAGCAGTACTTC. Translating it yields CASSYSWASGKGEQYF.

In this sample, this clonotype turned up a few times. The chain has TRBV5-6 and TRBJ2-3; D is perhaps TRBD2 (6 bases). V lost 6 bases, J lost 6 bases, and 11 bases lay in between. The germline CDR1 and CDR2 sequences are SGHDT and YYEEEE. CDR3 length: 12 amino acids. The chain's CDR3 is CASKGLKDTQYF. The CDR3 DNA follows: TGTGCCAGCAAGGGACTCAAGGATACGCAGTATTTT.

The CDR3 here is CASSSWGGQAAGEQYF. The CDR3 nucleotides read TGTGCCAGCAGCTCGTGGGGGGGACAGGCCGCCGGCGAGCAGTACTTC. The chain couples TRBV5-6 to TRBJ2-7; TRBD1 might be the D (8 bases). Germline-derived CDR1 and CDR2 are SGHDT and YYEEEE. The CDR3 loop spans 16 amino acids. V was trimmed by 3 bases and J by 6 bases, leaving 22 bases between them. Variable domain in full (rest from reference TRBV5-6 and TRBJ2-7): DAGVTQSPTHLIKTRGQQVTLRCSPKSGHDTVSWYQQALGQGPQFIFQYYEEEERQRGNFPDRFSGHQFPNYSSELNVNALLLGDSALYLCASSSWGGQAAGEQYFGPGTRLTVT.

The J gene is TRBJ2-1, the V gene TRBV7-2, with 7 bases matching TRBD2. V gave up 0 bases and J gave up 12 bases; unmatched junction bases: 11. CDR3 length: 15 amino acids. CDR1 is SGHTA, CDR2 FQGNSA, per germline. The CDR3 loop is CASSLALSAGRMQFF. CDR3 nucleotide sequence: TGTGCCAGCAGCTTAGCCCTCTCAGCGGGACGGATGCAGTTCTTC.

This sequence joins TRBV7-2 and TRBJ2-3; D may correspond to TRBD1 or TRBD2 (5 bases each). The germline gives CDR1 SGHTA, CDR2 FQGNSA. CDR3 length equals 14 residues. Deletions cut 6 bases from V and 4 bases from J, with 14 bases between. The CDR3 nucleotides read TGTGCCAGCAGATATCGAGGGGCGGCAGATACGCAGTATTTT. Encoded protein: CASRYRGAADTQYF.

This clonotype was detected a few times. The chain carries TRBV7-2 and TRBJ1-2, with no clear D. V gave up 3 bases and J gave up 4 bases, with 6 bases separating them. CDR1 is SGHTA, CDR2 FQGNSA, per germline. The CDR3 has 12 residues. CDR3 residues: CASSFQIYGYTF. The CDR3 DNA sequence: TGTGCCAGCAGCTTCCAGATCTATGGCTACACCTTC.

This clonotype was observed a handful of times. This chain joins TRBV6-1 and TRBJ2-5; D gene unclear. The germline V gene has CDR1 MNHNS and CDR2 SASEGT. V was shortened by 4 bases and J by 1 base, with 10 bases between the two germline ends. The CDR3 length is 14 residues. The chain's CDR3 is CASSVRRIQETQYF. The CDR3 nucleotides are TGTGCCAGCAGTGTTAGGCGGATCCAAGAGACCCAGTACTTC.

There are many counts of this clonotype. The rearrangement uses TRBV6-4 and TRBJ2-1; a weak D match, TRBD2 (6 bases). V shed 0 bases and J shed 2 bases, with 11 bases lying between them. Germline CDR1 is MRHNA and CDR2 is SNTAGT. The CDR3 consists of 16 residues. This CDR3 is CASSDSSGHPYNEQFF. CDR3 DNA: TGTGCCAGCAGTGACTCGAGCGGGCACCCCTACAATGAGCAGTTCTTC.

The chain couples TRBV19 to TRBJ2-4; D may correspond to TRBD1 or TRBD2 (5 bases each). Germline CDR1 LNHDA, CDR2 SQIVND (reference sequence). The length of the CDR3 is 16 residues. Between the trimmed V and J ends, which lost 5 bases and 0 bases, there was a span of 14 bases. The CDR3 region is CASSSPGRLAKNIQYF. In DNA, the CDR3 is TGTGCCAGTAGTTCCCCAGGGAGACTAGCCAAAAACATTCAGTACTTC. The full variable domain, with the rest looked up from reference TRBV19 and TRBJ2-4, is DGGITQSPKYLFRKEGQNVTLSCEQNLNHDAMYWYRQDPGQGLRLIYYSQIVNDFQKGDIAEGYSVSREKKESFPLTVTSAQKNPTAFYLCASSSPGRLAKNIQYFGAGTRLSVL.

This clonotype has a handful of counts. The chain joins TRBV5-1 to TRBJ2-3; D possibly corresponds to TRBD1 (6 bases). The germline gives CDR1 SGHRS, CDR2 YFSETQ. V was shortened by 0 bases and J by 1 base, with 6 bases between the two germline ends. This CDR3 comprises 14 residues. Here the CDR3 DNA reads TGCGCCAGCAGCTTGGAGGGGGGCACAGATACGCAGTATTTT. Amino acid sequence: CASSLEGGTDTQYF.